This TCR beta chain was captured in a study of beta chain features in type 1 diabetes. Whole-study context: No patient-donor differences in age, gender, total cells or subset yield.

The authors reverse transcribed all of the isolated RNA, so sequencing captured expressed TCRB transcripts. Profiling relied on immunoSEQ multiplex PCR, and the TCRdb table lists in-frame clones only, not all of them. The sample yields about 360,000 clones, roughly 13% seen once. A word on this clone: No antigen is known for it.

J lost 1 base, V lost 4 bases, and 4 bases had no gene match. This CDR3 spans 15 amino acids. Looked up from germline, CDR1 is MNHEY and CDR2 is SVGAGI. The study's findings and limits: It was among patients, rather than healthy donors, that naive, central memory and Treg TCRB repertoires appeared more similar. Patients with type 1 diabetes showed fewer VDJ junction insertions and more deletions.

The purity of all sorted populations exceeded 95%. The receptor comes from a man aged 18 to 29 in good health. The chain combines TRBV6-5 with TRBJ1-2, with 9 bases fitting TRBD1. The sequencing sample was made of naive CD4+ T cells from blood. CDR3 bases: TGTGCCAGCAGTTCCTGGGACAGGGATAACTATGGCTACACCTTC. Translated, it gives CASSSWDRDNYGYTF.